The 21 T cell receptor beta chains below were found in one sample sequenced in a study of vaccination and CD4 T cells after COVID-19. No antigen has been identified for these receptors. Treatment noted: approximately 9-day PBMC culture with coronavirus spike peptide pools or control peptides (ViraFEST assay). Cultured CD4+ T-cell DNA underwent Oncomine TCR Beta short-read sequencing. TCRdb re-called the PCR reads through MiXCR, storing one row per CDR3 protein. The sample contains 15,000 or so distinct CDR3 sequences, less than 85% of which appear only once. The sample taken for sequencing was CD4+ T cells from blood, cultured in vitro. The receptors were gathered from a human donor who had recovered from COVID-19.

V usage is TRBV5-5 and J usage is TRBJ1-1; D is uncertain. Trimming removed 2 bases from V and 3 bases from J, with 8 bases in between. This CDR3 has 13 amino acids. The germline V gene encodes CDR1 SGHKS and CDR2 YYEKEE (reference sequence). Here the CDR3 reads CASSFSIDTEAFF. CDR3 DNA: TGTGCCAGCAGCTTCTCGATCGACACTGAAGCTTTCTTT.

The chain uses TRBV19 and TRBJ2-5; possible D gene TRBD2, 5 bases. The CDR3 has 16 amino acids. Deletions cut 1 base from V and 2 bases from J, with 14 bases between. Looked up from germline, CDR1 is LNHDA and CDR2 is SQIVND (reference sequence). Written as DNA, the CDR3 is TGTGCCAGTAGTATAGTCCGGGGAAGTGAGCAAGAGACCCAGTACTTC. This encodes CASSIVRGSEQETQYF.

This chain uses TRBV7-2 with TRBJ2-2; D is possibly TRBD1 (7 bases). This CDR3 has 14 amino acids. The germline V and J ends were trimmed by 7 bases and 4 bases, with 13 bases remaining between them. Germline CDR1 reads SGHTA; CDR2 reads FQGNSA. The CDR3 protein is CASKGQGGTGELFF. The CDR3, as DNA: TGTGCCAGCAAAGGGCAGGGGGGCACCGGGGAGCTGTTTTTT.

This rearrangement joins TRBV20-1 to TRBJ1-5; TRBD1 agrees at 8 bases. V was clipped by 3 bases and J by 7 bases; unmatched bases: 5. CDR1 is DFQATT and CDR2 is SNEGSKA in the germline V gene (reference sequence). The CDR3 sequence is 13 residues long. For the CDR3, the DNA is TGCAGTGCTAGGTCAGGGGGCGTCCAGCCCCAGCATTTT. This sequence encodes CSARSGGVQPQHF.

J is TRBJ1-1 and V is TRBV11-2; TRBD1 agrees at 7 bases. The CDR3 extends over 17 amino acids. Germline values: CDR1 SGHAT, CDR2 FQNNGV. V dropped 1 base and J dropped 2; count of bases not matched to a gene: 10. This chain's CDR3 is CASSLARPTGTNTEAFF. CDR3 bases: TGTGCCAGCAGCTTAGCCCGCCCGACAGGGACCAACACTGAAGCTTTCTTT. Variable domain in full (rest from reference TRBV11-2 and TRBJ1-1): EAGVAQSPRYKIIEKRQSVAFWCNPISGHATLYWYQQILGQGPKLLIQFQNNGVVDDSQLPKDRFSAERLKGVDSTLKIQPAKLEDSAVYLCASSLARPTGTNTEAFFGQGTRLTVV.

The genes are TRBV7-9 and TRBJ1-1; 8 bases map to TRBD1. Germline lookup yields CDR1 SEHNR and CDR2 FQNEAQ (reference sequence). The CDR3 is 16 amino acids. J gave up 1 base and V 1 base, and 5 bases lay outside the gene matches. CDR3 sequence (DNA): TGTGCCAGCAGCTTAGACCCCGGACAGGGGAACACTGAAGCTTTCTTT. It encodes CASSLDPGQGNTEAFF.

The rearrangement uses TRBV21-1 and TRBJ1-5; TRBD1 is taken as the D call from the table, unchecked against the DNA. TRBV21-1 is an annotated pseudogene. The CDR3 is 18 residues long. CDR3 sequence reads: CASSKDQGQGVSGQPQHF. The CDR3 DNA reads TGTGCCAGCAGCAAAGATCAGGGGCAGGGGGTGTCCGGTCAGCCCCAGCATTTT.

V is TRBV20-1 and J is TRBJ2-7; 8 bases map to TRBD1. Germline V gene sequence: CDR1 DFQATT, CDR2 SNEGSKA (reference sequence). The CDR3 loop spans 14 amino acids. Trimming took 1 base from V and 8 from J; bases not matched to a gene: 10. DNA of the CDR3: TGCAGTGCTAGAGCTCCGACAGGGGAGGCTAAGCAGTACTTC. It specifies CSARAPTGEAKQYF.

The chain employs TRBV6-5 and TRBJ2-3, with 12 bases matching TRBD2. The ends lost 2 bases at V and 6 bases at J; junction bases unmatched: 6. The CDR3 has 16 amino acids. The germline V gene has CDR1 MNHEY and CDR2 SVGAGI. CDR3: CASSYIGLAGTDTQYF. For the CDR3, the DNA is TGTGCCAGCAGTTACATAGGACTAGCGGGAACCGATACGCAGTATTTT.

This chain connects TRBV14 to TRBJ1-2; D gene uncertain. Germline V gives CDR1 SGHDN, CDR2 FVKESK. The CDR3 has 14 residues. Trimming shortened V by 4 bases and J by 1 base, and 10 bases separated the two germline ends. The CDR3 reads CASSPPGVNYGYTF. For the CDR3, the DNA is TGTGCCAGCAGCCCCCCTGGAGTTAACTATGGCTACACCTTC.

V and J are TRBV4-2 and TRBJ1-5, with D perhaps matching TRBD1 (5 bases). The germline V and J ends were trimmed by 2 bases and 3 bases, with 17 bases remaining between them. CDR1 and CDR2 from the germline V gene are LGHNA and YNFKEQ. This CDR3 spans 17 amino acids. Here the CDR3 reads CASSQNPGGVNNQPQHF. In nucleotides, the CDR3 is TGTGCCAGCAGCCAAAACCCCGGGGGGGTCAACAATCAGCCCCAGCATTTT.

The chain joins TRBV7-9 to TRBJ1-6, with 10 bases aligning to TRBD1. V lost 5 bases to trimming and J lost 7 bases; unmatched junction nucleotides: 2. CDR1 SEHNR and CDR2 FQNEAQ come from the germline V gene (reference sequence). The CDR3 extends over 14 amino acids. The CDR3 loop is CASSPTGGNSPLHF. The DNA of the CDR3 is TGTGCCAGCAGCCCGACAGGGGGCAATTCACCCCTCCACTTT.

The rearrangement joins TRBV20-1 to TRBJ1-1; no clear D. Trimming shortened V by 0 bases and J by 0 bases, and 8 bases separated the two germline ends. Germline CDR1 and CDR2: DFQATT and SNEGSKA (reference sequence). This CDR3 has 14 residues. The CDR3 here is CSARDPGMNTEAFF. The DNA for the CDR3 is TGCAGTGCTAGAGATCCGGGGATGAACACTGAAGCTTTCTTT.

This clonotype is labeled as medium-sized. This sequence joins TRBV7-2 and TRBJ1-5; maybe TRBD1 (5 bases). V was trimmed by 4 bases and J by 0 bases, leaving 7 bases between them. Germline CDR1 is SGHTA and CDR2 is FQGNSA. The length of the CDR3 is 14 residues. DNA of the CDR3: TGTGCCAGCAGCTCCCAGGGTAGCAATCAGCCCCAGCATTTT. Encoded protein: CASSSQGSNQPQHF.

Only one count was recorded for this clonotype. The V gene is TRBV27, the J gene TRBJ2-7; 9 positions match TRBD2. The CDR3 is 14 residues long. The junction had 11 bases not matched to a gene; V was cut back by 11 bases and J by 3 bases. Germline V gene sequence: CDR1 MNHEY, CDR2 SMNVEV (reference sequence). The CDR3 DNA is TGTGCCGGTACGGGGCTAGCGGGAATCTACGAGCAGTACTTC. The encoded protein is CAGTGLAGIYEQYF.

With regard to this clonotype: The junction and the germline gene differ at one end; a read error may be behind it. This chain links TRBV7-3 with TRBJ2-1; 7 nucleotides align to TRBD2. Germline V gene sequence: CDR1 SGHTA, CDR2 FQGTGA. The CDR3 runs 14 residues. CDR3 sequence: CASSQAGFGNEQFF. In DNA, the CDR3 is TGCGCCAGCAGCCAAGCGGGGTTCGGGAATGAGCAGTTCTTC.

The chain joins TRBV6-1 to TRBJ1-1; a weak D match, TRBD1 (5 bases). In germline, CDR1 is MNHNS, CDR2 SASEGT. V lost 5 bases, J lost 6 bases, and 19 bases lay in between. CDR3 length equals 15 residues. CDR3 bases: TGTGCCAGCAGTCCCCCAGGAGGGGCAGGTTCTGAAGCTTTCTTT. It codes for CASSPPGGAGSEAFF.

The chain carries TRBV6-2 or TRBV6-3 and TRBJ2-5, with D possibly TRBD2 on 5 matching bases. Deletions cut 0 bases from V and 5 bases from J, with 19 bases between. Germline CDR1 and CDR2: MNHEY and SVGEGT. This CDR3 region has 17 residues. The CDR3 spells CASSYSRESGSKETQYF. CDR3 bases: TGTGCCAGCAGTTACTCTAGAGAGAGTGGGAGCAAGGAGACCCAGTACTTC.

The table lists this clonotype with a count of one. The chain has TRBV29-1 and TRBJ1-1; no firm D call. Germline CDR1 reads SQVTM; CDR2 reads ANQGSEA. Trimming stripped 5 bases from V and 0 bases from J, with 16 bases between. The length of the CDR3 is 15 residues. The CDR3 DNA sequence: TGCAGCGTTCATGGGTCAGGATCATTGAACACTGAAGCTTTCTTT. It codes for CSVHGSGSLNTEAFF. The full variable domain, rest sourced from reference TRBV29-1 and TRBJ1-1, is SAVISQKPSRDICQRGTSLTIQCQVDSQVTMMFWYRQQPGQSLTLIATANQGSEATYESGFVIDKFPISRPNLTFSTLTVSNMSPEDSSIYLCSVHGSGSLNTEAFFGQGTRLTVV.

For the CDR3, the DNA is TGCAGTGCTGGGCATCGACAGGGTAACAATCAGCCCCAGCATTTT. Residues: CSAGHRQGNNQPQHF. The J gene is TRBJ1-5, the V gene TRBV20-1; 7 nucleotides line up with TRBD1. Germline CDR1 DFQATT, CDR2 SNEGSKA (reference sequence). V gave up 5 bases and J gave up 3 bases; unmatched junction bases: 10. The CDR3 is 15 residues long.

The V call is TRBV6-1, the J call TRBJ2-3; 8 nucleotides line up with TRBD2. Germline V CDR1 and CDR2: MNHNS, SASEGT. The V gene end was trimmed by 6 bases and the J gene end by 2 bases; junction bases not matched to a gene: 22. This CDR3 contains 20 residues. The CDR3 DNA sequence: TGTGCCAGCAGGGGAGGACGGCGGGAGGTCACGGCGGGGGTCACAGATACGCAGTATTTT. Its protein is CASRGGRREVTAGVTDTQYF.